This T cell receptor beta chain is from a study of CD8 T cells in ankylosing spondylitis. Germline lookup yields CDR1 DFQATT and CDR2 SNEGSKA (reference sequence). The CDR3 is 12 amino acids. V shed 7 bases and J 9 bases; nucleotides not matched to a gene: 9. Study results and limitations: Ankylosing spondylitis blood appeared to be characterized by a TCR beta motif of roughly eight highly homologous variants. Disease-linked clones displayed a CD8+ phenotype and appeared relatively rarely in peripheral blood. Significant enrichment of disease-linked clones was reportedly seen in matched ankylosing spondylitis synovial fluid.

TCRdb passed the 5' RACE reads through MiXCR, listing each CDR3 protein once. Of more than 400,000 distinct CDR3 sequences listed, about 5% are singletons. This clonotype has at least ten counts. Its antigen remains unidentified. The rearrangement links TRBV20-1 to TRBJ2-4; 7 bases are shared with TRBD1. This clonotype was obtained from a male donor with ankylosing spondylitis. What was sequenced was blood, either unsorted or a sorted T cell fraction (not recorded which). CDR3 sequence: CSVPTGDVIQYF. For the CDR3, the DNA is TGCAGTGTGCCCACAGGGGATGTCATTCAGTACTTC.